A single sample is the source of the 8 T cell receptor beta chains below, sequenced in a study of OX40 agonist ivuxolimab in advanced cancers. TCRdb's copy holds only in-frame clones and misses some; the assay was immunoSEQ multiplex PCR. The sample consists of 30,000 or so clones, about nine tenths of them appearing once. Sequencing was performed on CD4+ or CD8+ T cells sorted from blood, taken in a trial of the OX40 agonist ivuxolimab. The origin of the receptors is an adult with an advanced solid tumor such as melanoma, head and neck, liver or kidney cancer.

The chain joins TRBV10-3 to TRBJ2-7; possibly TRBD1 for D (6 bases). Germline values: CDR1 ENHRY, CDR2 SYGVKD. V lost 3 bases and J lost 2, with 20 bases in between. CDR3 length: 17 residues. CDR3 nucleotides: TGTGCCATCAGTGACCCCCGACAGGAGACATGGGCCTACGAGCAGTACTTC. This codes for CAISDPRQETWAYEQYF.

This chain links TRBV19 with TRBJ2-4, with a weak D call TRBD2 (6 bases). Trimming shortened V by 8 bases and J by 6 bases, and 17 bases separated the two germline ends. The CDR3 covers 14 residues. CDR1 and CDR2 (germline): LNHDA, SQIVND (reference sequence). DNA of the CDR3: TGTGCCAGTTCTTACGGGAGTGCCGGAAACATTCAGTACTTC. It is translated as CASSYGSAGNIQYF. The full variable domain, in which reference TRBV19 and TRBJ2-4 provide the parts outside the CDR3, is DGGITQSPKYLFRKEGQNVTLSCEQNLNHDAMYWYRQDPGQGLRLIYYSQIVNDFQKGDIAEGYSVSREKKESFPLTVTSAQKNPTAFYLCASSYGSAGNIQYFGAGTRLSVL.

The V gene is TRBV27, the J gene TRBJ2-5; the D gene is possibly TRBD2 (5 bases). The V end lost 6 bases, the J end lost 1 base, and 15 bases lay between the germline ends. The CDR3 loop spans 15 amino acids. CDR1 is MNHEY, CDR2 SMNVEV, per germline (reference sequence). The DNA of the CDR3 is TGTGCCAGCAGACGAGGGTTCTGGGGCCAAGAGACCCAGTACTTC. Amino acids: CASRRGFWGQETQYF.

V is TRBV2 and J is TRBJ2-7, with D possibly matching TRBD2 (5 bases). V was clipped by 6 bases and J by 2 bases, with 11 bases between them. CDR3 length: 13 amino acids. Germline assignment: CDR1 SNHLY and CDR2 FYNNEI. CDR3 in amino acids: CASSGDPPYEQYF. The CDR3, as DNA: TGTGCCAGCAGCGGGGATCCACCCTACGAGCAGTACTTC.

This chain connects TRBV5-1 to TRBJ2-3; 9 positions agree with TRBD1. The germline V gene has CDR1 SGHRS and CDR2 YFSETQ. V shed 0 bases and J 4 bases; nucleotides not matched to a gene: 9. CDR3 length equals 17 residues. The CDR3: CASSLAPGTGIPDTQYF. The CDR3 bases are TGCGCCAGCAGCTTGGCCCCCGGGACAGGGATCCCAGATACGCAGTATTTT.

The gene calls are TRBV19 and TRBJ2-3; 7 nucleotides match TRBD1. Germline values: CDR1 LNHDA, CDR2 SQIVND (reference sequence). V was clipped by 3 bases and J by 6 bases; unmatched bases: 9. The CDR3 runs to 15 residues. The CDR3 here is CASSMTGTDWDTQYF. CDR3 bases: TGTGCCAGTAGTATGACCGGGACAGATTGGGATACGCAGTATTTT.

The sample holds one count of this clone. The rearrangement links TRBV9 to TRBJ2-5, with TRBD2 matching 10 bases. The V gene's germline CDR1 is SGDLS and CDR2 YYNGEE. The CDR3 extends over 18 amino acids. J was trimmed by 1 base and V by 4 bases; bases with no gene match: 13. The CDR3 DNA follows: TGTGCCAGCAGCCAACGGCCCCAACTAGCGGGATTCCAAGAGACCCAGTACTTC. It encodes CASSQRPQLAGFQETQYF.

The chain links TRBV19 to TRBJ1-1; tentative D call: TRBD1 (5 bases). V was trimmed by 7 bases and J by 3 bases, leaving 15 bases between them. The CDR3 is 14 residues long. CDR1 is LNHDA, CDR2 SQIVND, per germline (reference sequence). In nucleotides, the CDR3 is TGTGCCAGTATAGGGGAAGGGACCTACACTGAAGCTTTCTTT. Translated, it gives CASIGEGTYTEAFF.